Detailed here is one TCR beta chain. Its matching antigen is unknown. An end of the junction does not agree with germline; a read error may underlie this. This specimen comes from a study of shared clonotypes between healthy human individuals. Study outcomes and limitations: For naive CD4 cells, roughly 5% of clonotypes were shared across several donors.

Recent vaccinations or acute infections were absent in the healthy HIV-negative adult donors. Researchers divided each subset's genomic DNA evenly across several immunoSEQ plates. The table came from immunoSEQ multiplex PCR; TCRdb's copy has only in-frame clones and leaves some out. The profile covers fewer than 3 million clones, with just under 95% appearing a single time and more than 0.35% taken by the ten largest. The clonotype was recovered from a man aged 18-30 years in good health. Some clones in this sample may be carry-over from other donors' samples. The material sequenced was naive CD4+ T cells from PBMCs. Sample subset: CD45RA+ positively selected.

This chain's CDR3 is CASRLLATSAPNEQFF. As DNA, the CDR3 is TGCGCCAGCCGCCTCTTGGCGACTAGCGCTCCCAATGAACAGTTCTTC. The V call is TRBV5-1, the J call TRBJ2-1, with 8 positions matching TRBD2. CDR3 length: 16 amino acids. Germline V gene data show CDR1 as SGHRS and CDR2 as YFSETQ.